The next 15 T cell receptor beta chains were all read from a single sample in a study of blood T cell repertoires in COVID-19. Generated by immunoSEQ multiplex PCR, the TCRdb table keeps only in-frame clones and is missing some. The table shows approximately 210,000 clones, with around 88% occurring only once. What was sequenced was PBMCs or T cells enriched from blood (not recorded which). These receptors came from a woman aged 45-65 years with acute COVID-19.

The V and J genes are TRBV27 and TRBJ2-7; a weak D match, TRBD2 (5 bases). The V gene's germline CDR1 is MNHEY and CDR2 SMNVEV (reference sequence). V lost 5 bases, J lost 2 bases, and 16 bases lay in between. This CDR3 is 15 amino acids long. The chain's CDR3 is CASSPISGLTYEQYF. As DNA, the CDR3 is TGTGCCAGCAGTCCCATAAGCGGTCTTACCTACGAGCAGTACTTC.

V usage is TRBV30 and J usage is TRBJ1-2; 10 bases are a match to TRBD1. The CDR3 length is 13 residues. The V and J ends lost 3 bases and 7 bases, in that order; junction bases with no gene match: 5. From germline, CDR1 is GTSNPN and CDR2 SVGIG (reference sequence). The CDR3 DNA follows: TGTGCCTGGAGCGACAGGGGGCTAGGTGGCTACACCTTC. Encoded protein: CAWSDRGLGGYTF. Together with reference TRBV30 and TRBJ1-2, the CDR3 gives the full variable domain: SQTIHQWPATLVQPVGSPLSLECTVEGTSNPNLYWYRQAAGRGLQLLFYSVGIGQISSEVPQNLSASRPQDRQFILSSKKLLLSDSGFYLCAWSDRGLGGYTFGSGTRLTVV.

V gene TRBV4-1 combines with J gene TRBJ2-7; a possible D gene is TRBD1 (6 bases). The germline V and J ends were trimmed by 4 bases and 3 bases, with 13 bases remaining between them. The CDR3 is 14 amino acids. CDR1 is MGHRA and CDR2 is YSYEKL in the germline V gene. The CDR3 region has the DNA TGCGCCAGCAGCCCGGACAGAGATTTCTACGAGCAGTACTTC. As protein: CASSPDRDFYEQYF.

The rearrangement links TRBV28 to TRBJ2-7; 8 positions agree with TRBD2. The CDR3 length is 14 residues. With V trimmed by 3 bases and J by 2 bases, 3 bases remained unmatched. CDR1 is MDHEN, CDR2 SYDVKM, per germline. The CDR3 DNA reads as TGTGCCAGCAGTTTTCTAGCGGGTACCTACGAGCAGTACTTC. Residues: CASSFLAGTYEQYF.

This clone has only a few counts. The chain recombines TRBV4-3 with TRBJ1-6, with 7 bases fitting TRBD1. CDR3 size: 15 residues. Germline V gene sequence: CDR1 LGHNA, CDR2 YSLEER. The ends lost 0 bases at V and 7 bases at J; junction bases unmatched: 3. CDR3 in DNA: TGCGCCAGCAGCCAAGATGTACAGGGGAATTCACCCCTCCACTTT. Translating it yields CASSQDVQGNSPLHF.

The CDR3: CASSLTGSSPGELFF. CDR3 nucleotides: TGTGCCAGCAGCTTAACTGGTTCTAGCCCCGGGGAGCTGTTTTTT. The chain joins TRBV7-3 to TRBJ2-2; maybe TRBD2 (5 bases). The CDR3 totals 15 residues. Trimming stripped 0 bases from V and 6 bases from J, with 11 bases between. Germline assignment: CDR1 SGHTA and CDR2 FQGTGA.

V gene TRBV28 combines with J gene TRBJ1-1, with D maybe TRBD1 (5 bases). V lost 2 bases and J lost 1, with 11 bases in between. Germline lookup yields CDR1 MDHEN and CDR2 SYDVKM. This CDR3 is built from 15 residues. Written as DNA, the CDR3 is TGTGCCAGCAGTTTAGGGGGGTCTTCGAACACTGAAGCTTTCTTT. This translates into CASSLGGSSNTEAFF.

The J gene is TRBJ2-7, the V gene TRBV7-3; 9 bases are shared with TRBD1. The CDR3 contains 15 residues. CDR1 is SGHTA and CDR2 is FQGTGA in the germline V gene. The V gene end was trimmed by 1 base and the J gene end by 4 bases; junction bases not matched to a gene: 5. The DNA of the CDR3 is TGTGCCAGCAGCTTAATCGCAGACAGGGGGTACGAGCAGTACTTC. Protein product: CASSLIADRGYEQYF.

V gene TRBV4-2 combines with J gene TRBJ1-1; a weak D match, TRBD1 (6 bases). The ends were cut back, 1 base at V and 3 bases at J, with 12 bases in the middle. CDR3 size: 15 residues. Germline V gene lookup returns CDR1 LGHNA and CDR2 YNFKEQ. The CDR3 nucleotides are TGTGCCAGCAGCCAAGCAGGGGTAAGGTACACTGAAGCTTTCTTT. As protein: CASSQAGVRYTEAFF.

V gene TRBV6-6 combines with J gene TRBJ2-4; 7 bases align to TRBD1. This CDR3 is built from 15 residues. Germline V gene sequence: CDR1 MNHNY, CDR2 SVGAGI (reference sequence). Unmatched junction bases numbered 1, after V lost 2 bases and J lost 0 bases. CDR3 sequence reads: CASSYEGAAKNIQYF. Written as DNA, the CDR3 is TGTGCCAGCAGTTACGAGGGGGCAGCCAAAAACATTCAGTACTTC.

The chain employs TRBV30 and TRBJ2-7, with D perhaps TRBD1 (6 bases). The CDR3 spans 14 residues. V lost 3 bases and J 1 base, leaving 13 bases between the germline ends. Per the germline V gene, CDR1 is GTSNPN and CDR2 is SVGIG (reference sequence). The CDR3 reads CAWRGTSRSYEQYF. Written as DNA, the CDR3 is TGTGCCTGGAGGGGGACAAGCCGGTCCTACGAGCAGTACTTC.

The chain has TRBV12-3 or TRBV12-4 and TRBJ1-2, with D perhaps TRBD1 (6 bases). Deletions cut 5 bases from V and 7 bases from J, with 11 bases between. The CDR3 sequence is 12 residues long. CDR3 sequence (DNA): TGTGCCAGCAGTACAGGGTCGTCTGGCTACACCTTC. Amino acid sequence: CASSTGSSGYTF.

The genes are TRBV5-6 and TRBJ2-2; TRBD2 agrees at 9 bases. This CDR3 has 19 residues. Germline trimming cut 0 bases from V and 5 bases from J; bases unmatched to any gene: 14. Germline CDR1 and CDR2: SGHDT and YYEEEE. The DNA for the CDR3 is TGTGCCAGCAGCTTGGAACGGACTAGCGCTCCGGTGACGACCGGGGAGCTGTTTTTT. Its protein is CASSLERTSAPVTTGELFF. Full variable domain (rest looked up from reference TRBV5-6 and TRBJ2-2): DAGVTQSPTHLIKTRGQQVTLRCSPKSGHDTVSWYQQALGQGPQFIFQYYEEEERQRGNFPDRFSGHQFPNYSSELNVNALLLGDSALYLCASSLERTSAPVTTGELFFGEGSRLTVL.

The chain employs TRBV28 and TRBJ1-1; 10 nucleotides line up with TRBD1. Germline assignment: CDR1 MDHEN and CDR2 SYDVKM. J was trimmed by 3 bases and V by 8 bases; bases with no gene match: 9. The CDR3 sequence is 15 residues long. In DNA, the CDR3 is TGTGCCAGCCCCAGCCCGGGACAGGGGCACACTGAAGCTTTCTTT. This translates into CASPSPGQGHTEAFF.

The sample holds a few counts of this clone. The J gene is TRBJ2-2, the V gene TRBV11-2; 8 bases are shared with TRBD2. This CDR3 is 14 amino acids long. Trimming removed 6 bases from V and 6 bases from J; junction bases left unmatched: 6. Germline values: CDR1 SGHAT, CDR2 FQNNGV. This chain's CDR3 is CASRMGLESGELFF. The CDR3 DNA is TGTGCCAGCAGGATGGGACTAGAGTCCGGGGAGCTGTTTTTT.